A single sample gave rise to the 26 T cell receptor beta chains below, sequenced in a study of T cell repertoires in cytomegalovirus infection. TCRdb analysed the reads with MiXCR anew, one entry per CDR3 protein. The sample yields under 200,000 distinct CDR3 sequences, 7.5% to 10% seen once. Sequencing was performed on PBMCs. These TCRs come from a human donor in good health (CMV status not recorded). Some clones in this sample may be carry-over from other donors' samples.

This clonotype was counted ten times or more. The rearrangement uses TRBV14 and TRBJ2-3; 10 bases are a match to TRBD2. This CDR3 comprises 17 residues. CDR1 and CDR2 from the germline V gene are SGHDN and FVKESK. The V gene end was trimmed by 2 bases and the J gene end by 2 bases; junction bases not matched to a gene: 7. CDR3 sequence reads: CASSQRRTSGNTDTQYF. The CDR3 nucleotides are TGTGCCAGCAGCCAAAGGAGGACTAGCGGAAACACAGATACGCAGTATTTT.

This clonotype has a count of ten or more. The CDR3 loop reads CASSPRDRGRTHFYGYTF. The CDR3 DNA follows: TGTGCCAGCAGTCCCCGGGACAGGGGGCGAACTCACTTCTATGGCTACACCTTC. V usage is TRBV12-3 or TRBV12-4 and J usage is TRBJ1-2, with 12 bases identical to TRBD1. The CDR3 is 18 residues long. V lost 5 bases to trimming and J lost 4 bases; unmatched junction nucleotides: 14.

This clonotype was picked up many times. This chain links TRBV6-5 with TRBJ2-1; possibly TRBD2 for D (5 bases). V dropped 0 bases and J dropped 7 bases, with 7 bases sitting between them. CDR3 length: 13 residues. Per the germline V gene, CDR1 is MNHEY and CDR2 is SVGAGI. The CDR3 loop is CASSYSRVNEQFF. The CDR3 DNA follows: TGTGCCAGCAGTTACTCGAGGGTTAATGAGCAGTTCTTC.

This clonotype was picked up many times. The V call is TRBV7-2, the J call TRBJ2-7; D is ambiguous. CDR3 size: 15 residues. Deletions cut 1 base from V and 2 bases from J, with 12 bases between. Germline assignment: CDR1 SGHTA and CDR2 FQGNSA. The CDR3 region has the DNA TGTGCCAGCAGCTTAGAGGCGCTAGTCGCCTACGAGCAGTACTTC. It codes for CASSLEALVAYEQYF.

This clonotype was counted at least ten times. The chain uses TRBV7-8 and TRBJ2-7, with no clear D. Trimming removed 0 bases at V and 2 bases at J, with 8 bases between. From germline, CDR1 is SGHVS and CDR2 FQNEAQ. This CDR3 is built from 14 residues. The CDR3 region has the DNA TGTGCCAGCAGCTTAGCAGCCTCAACCTACGAGCAGTACTTC. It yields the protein CASSLAASTYEQYF.

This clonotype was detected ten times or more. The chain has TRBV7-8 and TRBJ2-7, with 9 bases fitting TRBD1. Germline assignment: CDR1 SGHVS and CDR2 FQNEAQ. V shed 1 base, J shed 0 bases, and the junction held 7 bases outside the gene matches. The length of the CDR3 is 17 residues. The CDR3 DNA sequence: TGTGCCAGCAGCTTAGAAATCGGACAGGGGCCCTCCTACGAGCAGTACTTC. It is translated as CASSLEIGQGPSYEQYF.

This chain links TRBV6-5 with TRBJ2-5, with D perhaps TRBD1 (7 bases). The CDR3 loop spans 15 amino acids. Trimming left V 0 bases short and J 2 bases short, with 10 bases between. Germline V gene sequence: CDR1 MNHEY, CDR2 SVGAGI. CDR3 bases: TGTGCCAGCAGTTACTCGGGGGGACAGCAAGAGACCCAGTACTTC. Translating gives CASSYSGGQQETQYF.

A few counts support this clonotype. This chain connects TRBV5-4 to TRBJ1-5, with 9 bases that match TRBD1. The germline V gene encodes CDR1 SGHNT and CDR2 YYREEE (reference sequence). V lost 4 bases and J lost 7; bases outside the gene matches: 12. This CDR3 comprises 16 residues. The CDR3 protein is CASSPDLDRGIQPQHF. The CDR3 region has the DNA TGTGCCAGCAGCCCGGACCTGGACAGGGGAATACAGCCCCAGCATTTT. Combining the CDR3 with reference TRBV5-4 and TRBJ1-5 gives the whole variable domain ETGVTQSPTHLIKTRGQQVTLRCSSQSGHNTVSWYQQALGQGPQFIFQYYREEENGRGNFPPRFSGLQFPNYSSELNVNALELDDSALYLCASSPDLDRGIQPQHFGDGTRLSIL.

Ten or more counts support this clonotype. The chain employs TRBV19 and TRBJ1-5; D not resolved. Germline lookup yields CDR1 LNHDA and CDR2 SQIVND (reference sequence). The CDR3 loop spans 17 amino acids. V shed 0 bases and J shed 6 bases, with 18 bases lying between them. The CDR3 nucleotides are TGTGCCAGTAGTATAGATGTGGGAATAGGCCGGGGTCAGCCCCAGCATTTT. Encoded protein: CASSIDVGIGRGQPQHF.

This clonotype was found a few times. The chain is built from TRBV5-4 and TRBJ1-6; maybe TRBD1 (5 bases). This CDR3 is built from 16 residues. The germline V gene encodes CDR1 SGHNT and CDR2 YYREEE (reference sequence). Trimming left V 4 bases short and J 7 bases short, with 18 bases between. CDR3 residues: CASSLPGGSANSPLHF. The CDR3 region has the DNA TGTGCCAGCAGCCTACCCGGGGGTAGTGCCAATTCACCCCTCCACTTT. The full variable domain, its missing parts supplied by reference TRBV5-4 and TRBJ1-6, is ETGVTQSPTHLIKTRGQQVTLRCSSQSGHNTVSWYQQALGQGPQFIFQYYREEENGRGNFPPRFSGLQFPNYSSELNVNALELDDSALYLCASSLPGGSANSPLHFGNGTRLTVT.

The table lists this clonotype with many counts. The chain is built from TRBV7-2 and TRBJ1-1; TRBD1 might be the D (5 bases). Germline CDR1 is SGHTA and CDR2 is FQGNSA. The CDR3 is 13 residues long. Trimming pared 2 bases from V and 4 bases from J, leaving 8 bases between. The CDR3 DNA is TGTGCCAGCAGCTTACAGGGTGGCACTGAAGCTTTCTTT. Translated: CASSLQGGTEAFF.

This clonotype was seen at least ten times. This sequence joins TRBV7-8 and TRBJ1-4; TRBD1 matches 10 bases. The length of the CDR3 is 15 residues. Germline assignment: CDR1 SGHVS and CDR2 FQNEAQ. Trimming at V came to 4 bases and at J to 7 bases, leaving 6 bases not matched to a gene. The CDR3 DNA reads TGTGCCAGCAGCTCACGGACAGGGGGTAGTGAAAAACTGTTTTTT. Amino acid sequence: CASSSRTGGSEKLFF.

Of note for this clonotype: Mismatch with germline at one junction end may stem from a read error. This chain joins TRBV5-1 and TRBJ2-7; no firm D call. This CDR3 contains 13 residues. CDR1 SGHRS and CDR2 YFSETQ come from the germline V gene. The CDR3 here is CASSLEPYYEQCF. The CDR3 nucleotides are TGCGCCAGCAGCTTGGAACCCTACTACGAGCAGTGCTTC.

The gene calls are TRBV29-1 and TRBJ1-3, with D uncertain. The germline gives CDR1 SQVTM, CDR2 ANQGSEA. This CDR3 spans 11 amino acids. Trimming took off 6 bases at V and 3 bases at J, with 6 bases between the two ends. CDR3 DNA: TGCAGCGTGGAGAGTGGAAACACCATATATTTT. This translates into CSVESGNTIYF.

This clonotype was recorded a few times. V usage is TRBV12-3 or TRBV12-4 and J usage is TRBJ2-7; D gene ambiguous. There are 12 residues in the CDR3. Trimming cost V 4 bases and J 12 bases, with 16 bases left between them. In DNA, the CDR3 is TGTGCCAGCAGTTCCGGGCCGTCGTGGTCGTACTTC. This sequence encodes CASSSGPSWSYF.

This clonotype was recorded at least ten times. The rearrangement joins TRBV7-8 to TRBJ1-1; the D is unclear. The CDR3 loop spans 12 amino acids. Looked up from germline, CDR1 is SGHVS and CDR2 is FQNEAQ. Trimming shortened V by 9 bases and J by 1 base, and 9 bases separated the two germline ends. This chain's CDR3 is CASSLTNTEAFF. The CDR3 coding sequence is TGTGCCAGTAGTCTCACGAACACTGAAGCTTTCTTT.

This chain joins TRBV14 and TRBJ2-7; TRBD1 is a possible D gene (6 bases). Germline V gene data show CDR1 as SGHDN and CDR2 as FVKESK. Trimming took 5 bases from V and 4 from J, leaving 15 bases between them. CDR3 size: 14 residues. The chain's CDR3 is CASSKLTGSYEQYF. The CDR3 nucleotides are TGTGCCAGCAGCAAGTTGACAGGTAGTTACGAGCAGTACTTC.

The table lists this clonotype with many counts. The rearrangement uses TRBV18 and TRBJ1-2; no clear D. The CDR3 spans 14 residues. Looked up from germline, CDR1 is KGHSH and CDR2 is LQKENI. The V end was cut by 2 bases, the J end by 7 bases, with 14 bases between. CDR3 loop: CASSPDGDSGGYTF. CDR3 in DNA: TGTGCCAGCTCACCAGACGGGGATTCAGGTGGCTACACCTTC.

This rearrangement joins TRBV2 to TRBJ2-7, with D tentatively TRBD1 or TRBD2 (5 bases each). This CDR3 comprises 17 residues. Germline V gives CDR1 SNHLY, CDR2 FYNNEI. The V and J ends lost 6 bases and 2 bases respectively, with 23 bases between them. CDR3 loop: CASSIGTALRKAYEQYF. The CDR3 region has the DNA TGTGCCAGCAGCATCGGGACGGCCCTCAGGAAAGCCTACGAGCAGTACTTC.

The CDR3 coding sequence is TGTGCCAGCGGGCCAGTGAGGGTTGTGGATGAAGCTTTCTTT. This gives the protein CASGPVRVVDEAFF. The chain has TRBV5-6 and TRBJ1-1, with D uncertain. The CDR3 is 14 residues long. The germline V gene has CDR1 SGHDT and CDR2 YYEEEE. V was clipped by 7 bases and J by 7 bases, with 20 bases between them.

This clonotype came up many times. CDR3 residues: CASRWGQGVNTEAFF. The CDR3 nucleotides read TGTGCCAGCAGATGGGGACAGGGTGTGAACACTGAAGCTTTCTTT. The chain uses TRBV6-2 or TRBV6-3 and TRBJ1-1; 9 nucleotides agree with TRBD1. In germline, CDR1 is MNHEY, CDR2 SVGEGT. After removal of 6 bases from V and 0 bases from J, the junction contained 5 bases not matched to a gene. The CDR3 is 15 residues long.

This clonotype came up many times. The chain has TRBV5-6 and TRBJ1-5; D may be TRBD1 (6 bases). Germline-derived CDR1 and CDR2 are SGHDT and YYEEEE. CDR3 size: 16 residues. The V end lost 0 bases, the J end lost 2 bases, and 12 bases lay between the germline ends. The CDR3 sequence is CASSLEAGDGNQPQHF. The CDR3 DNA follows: TGTGCCAGCAGCTTGGAAGCAGGGGATGGCAATCAGCCCCAGCATTTT.

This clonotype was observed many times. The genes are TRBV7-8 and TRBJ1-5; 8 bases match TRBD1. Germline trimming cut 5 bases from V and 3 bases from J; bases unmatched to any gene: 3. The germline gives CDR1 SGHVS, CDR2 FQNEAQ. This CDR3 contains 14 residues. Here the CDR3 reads CASSPGGYNQPQHF. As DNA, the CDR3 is TGTGCCAGCAGCCCAGGGGGCTACAATCAGCCCCAGCATTTT.

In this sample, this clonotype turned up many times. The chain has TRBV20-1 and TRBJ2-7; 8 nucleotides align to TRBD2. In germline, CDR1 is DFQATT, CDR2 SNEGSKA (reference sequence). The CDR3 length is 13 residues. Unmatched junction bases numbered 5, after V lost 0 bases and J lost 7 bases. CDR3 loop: CSARDRGGREQYF. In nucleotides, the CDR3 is TGCAGTGCTAGAGATCGGGGGGGACGGGAGCAGTACTTC.

The CDR3 protein is CASRQTPGWGNQPQHF. CDR3 bases: TGCGCCAGCAGACAAACCCCAGGGTGGGGCAATCAGCCCCAGCATTTT. The chain uses TRBV4-1 and TRBJ1-5; TRBD1 is a possible D gene (5 bases). Germline CDR1 MGHRA, CDR2 YSYEKL. Trimming stripped 6 bases from V and 2 bases from J, with 17 bases between. The CDR3 has 16 amino acids.

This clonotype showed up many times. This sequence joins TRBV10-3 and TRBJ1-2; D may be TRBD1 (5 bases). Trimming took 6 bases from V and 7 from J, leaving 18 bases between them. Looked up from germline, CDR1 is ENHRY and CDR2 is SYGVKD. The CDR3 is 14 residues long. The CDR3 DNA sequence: TGTGCCATCAGCCTGAACGTCGGGGGAGGTGGCTACACCTTC. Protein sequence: CAISLNVGGGGYTF.